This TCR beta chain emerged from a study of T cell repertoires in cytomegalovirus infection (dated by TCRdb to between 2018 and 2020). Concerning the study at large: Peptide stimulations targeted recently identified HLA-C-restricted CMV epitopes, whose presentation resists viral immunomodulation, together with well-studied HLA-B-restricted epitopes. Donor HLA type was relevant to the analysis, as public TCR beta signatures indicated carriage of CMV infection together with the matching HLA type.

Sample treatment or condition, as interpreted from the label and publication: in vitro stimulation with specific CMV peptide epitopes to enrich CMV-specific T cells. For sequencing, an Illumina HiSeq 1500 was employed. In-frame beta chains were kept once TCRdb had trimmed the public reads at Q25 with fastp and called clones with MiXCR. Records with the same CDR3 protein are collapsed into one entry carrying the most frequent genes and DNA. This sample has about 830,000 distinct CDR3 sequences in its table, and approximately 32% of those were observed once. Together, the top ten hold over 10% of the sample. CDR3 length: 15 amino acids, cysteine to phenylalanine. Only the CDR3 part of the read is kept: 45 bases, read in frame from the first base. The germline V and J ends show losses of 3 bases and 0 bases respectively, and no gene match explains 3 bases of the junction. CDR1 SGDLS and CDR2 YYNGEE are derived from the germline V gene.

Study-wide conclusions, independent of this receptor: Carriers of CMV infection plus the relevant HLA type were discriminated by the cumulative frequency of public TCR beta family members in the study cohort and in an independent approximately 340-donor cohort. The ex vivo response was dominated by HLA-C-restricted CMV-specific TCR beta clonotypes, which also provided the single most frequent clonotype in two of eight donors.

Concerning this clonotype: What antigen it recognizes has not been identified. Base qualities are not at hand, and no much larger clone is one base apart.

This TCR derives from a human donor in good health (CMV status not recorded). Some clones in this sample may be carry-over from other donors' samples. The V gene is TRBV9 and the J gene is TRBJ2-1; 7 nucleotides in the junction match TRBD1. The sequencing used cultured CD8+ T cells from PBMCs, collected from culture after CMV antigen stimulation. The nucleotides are TGTGCCAGCAGCGATACAGGGGCCTCCTACAATGAGCAGTTCTTC. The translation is CASSDTGASYNEQFF.